The rows below give T cell receptor beta chains drawn from one sample of a study of control samples from healthy donors and cancer patients. Clones were read by immunoSEQ multiplex PCR, and TCRdb kept only the in-frame ones, dropping some. The sample lists tens of thousands of clones, roughly 94% occurring once. The sample was blood. Receptors were obtained from a man in his thirties or forties in good health. Each CDR3 is given with its conserved first and last residue. Fields, in order: clone size, V gene, J gene, D gene, CDR3 DNA, CDR3 protein. A D gene is named only where the DNA matches it firmly. Not every row has a clone size; where given, it reads once, few, many or a size class.

>few|TRBV7-6|TRBJ1-4|NA
TGTGCCAGCAGCTTATTCCCCCCCGGCGCTCCAACTAATGAAAAACTGTTTTTT
CASSLFPPGAPTNEKLFF
>NA|TRBV6-2/TRBV6-3|TRBJ2-7|NA
TGTGCCAGCAGTTACTCGATGCCCGACAGTTTCCCCTACGAGCAGTACTTC
CASSYSMPDSFPYEQYF
>NA|TRBV28|TRBJ1-2|NA
TGTGCCAGCAGTACCCCATCCCGCGAGTCGTTCGGCTACACCTTC
CASSTPSRESFGYTF
>NA|TRBV25-1|TRBJ1-3|NA
TGTGCCAGCAGTGGGATACAGGGCATCTCTGGAAACACCATATATTTT
CASSGIQGISGNTIYF
>once|TRBV3-1/TRBV3-2|TRBJ2-1|TRBD2
TGTGCCAGCAGCCATTACGGCGGGGGGGGAAAGTACAATGAGCAGTTCTTC
CASSHYGGGGKYNEQFF
>NA|TRBV6-5|TRBJ2-3|NA
TGTGCCAGCGGAATGGTGGTGGATACGCAGTATTTT
CASGMVVDTQYF
>NA|TRBV6-5|TRBJ2-1|NA
TGTGCCAGTCAGGTGGCTAGGCGCAATGAGCAGTTCTTC
CASQVARRNEQFF
>NA|TRBV28|TRBJ2-6|TRBD1
TGTGCCAGCAGGGGGACAGGCCCTAGCTCTGGGGCCAACGTCCTGACTTTC
CASRGTGPSSGANVLTF
>NA|TRBV14|TRBJ1-2|NA
TGTGCCAGCAGCCAAGAGAGGACTAACTATGGCTACACCTTC
CASSQERTNYGYTF
>NA|TRBV5-6|TRBJ1-4|NA
TGTGCCAGCAGCTTGGGGCAGCTTAATGAAAAACTGTTTTTT
CASSLGQLNEKLFF
>NA|TRBV5-6|TRBJ2-2|NA
TGTGCCAGCAAGAGTTTAGAGGGGATCACCGGGGAGCTGTTTTTT
CASKSLEGITGELFF
>NA|TRBV7-9|TRBJ1-5|NA
TGTGCCAGCAGCCGGGCCTCCAATCAGCCCCAGCATTTT
CASSRASNQPQHF
>NA|TRBV5-4|TRBJ2-3|NA
TGTGCCAGCAGCTTGGTTTCGGGCACAGATACGCAGTATTTT
CASSLVSGTDTQYF
>once|TRBV18|TRBJ2-7|TRBD1
TGTGCCAGCTCCGGGACAGAAGCCTACGAGCAGTACTTC
CASSGTEAYEQYF
>NA|TRBV27|TRBJ1-5|NA
TGTGCCAGCAGTCCAGGACGGATAAATCAGCCCCAGCATTTT
CASSPGRINQPQHF
>NA|TRBV2|TRBJ2-1|TRBD1
TGTGCCAGCAGCGACGGACAGGGGGCCACTCAGGACACCTACAATGAGCAGTTCTTC
CASSDGQGATQDTYNEQFF
>NA|TRBV10-1|TRBJ2-1|TRBD1
TGCGCCAGCAGTGAGTCGCCAGGGGGCAACTACAATGAGCAGTTCTTC
CASSESPGGNYNEQFF
>once|TRBV5-1|TRBJ2-1|NA
TGCGCCAGCAGCTTTTCGGGAGGAGGGGGCAATGAGCAGTTCTTC
CASSFSGGGGNEQFF
>once|TRBV3-1/TRBV3-2|TRBJ2-7|TRBD2
TGTGCCAGCAGCCCCTCGGGAGGGATCTCTTACGAGCAGTACTTC
CASSPSGGISYEQYF
>NA|TRBV15|TRBJ2-1|NA
TGTGCCACCAGCAGAGATGGGCCAGAGTACAATGATCAGTTCTTC
CATSRDGPEYNDQFF
>NA|TRBV15|TRBJ1-3|NA
TGTGCCACCAGCATCCTCGGGACGCCGGGAAACACCATATATTTT
CATSILGTPGNTIYF
>NA|TRBV27|TRBJ2-6|NA
TGTGCCAGCAGTTTTCAACCCTCTGGGGCCAACGTCCTGACTTTC
CASSFQPSGANVLTF
>NA|TRBV5-1|TRBJ1-1|NA
TGCGCCAGCAGCTTGAGTGTTGGGCCGTACACTGAAGCTTTCTTT
CASSLSVGPYTEAFF
>NA|TRBV7-9|TRBJ2-1|NA
TGTGCCAGCAGCTTAGGTTGGGGTTACTCCTACAATGAGCAGTTCTTC
CASSLGWGYSYNEQFF
>NA|TRBV27|TRBJ2-1|TRBD2
TGTGCCAGCAGTTTATCATCGGGAGGGGACAATGAGCAGTTCTTC
CASSLSSGGDNEQFF
>NA|TRBV7-8|TRBJ1-1|NA
TGTGCCAGCAGCCGCAAAGGGGATGGTACTGAAGCTTTCTTT
CASSRKGDGTEAFF
>NA|TRBV11-1|TRBJ2-1|NA
TGTGCCAGCAGTAGTAGTTATGAGCAGTTCTTC
CASSSSYEQFF
>NA|TRBV18|TRBJ1-2|NA
TGTGCCAGCTCACCACGGAGAAACTATGGCTACACCTTC
CASSPRRNYGYTF
>NA|TRBV27|TRBJ2-2|NA
TGTGCCAGCAGTTTAGGGGTTAGTGGGACCGGGGAGCTGTTTTTT
CASSLGVSGTGELFF
>NA|TRBV11-3|TRBJ2-2|TRBD1
TGTGCCAGCAGCCCAGGACAGGGGCGAAGAGATCCGAACACCGGGGAGCTGTTTTTT
CASSPGQGRRDPNTGELFF
>NA|TRBV25-1|TRBJ2-1|NA
TGTGACCTACCGGGCCGAAATGAGCAGTTCTTC
CDLPGRNEQFF
>once|TRBV4-1|TRBJ2-7|NA
TGCGCCAGCAGCCAAGACGGGCCCGAGCAGTACTTC
CASSQDGPEQYF
>NA|TRBV6-2/TRBV6-3|TRBJ1-5|NA
TGTGCCAGCAGCTCCAGGGGTTCACAGCCCCAGCATTTT
CASSSRGSQPQHF
>NA|TRBV10-3|TRBJ2-7|TRBD2
TGTGCCACCGCGGGGGACTCCTACGAGCAGTACTTC
CATAGDSYEQYF
>NA|TRBV28|TRBJ2-1|TRBD2
TGTGCCAGCAGTCCTTCTAGCGGGAGGAGAGAACGGGAGCAGTTCTTC
CASSPSSGRREREQFF
>NA|TRBV11-3|TRBJ2-1|TRBD1
TGTGCCAGCAGCTTCGGACAGGGAGCCTACAATGAGCAGTTCTTC
CASSFGQGAYNEQFF
>NA|TRBV2|TRBJ2-2|TRBD2
TGTGCCAGCAGGGAAGCGGCGGGGGGGGACACCGGGGAGCTGTTTTTT
CASREAAGGDTGELFF
>NA|TRBV7-9|TRBJ1-5|NA
TGTGCCAGCAGCGGTGAATCACGGCGTCCTCAGCCCCAGCATTTT
CASSGESRRPQPQHF
>NA|TRBV6-5|TRBJ1-2|TRBD1
TGTGCCAGCAGCAGGGGGCTCGTGAACTATGGCTACACCTTC
CASSRGLVNYGYTF
>once|TRBV7-3|TRBJ2-3|TRBD2
TGTGCCAGCAGCTTGGGACTAGACACAGATACGCAGTATTTT
CASSLGLDTDTQYF
>NA|TRBV6-2/TRBV6-3|TRBJ2-1|NA
TGTGCCAGCAGTTACTCGAGGGGGGGGCTCAGGAATGAGCAGTTCTTC
CASSYSRGGLRNEQFF
>NA|TRBV6-4|TRBJ1-1|NA
TGTGCCAGCAGCGAGGAACTAGGGGCTGAAGCTTTCTTT
CASSEELGAEAFF
>NA|TRBV7-9|TRBJ2-1|NA
TGTGCCAGCAGGGCCCGGGACATGGGGGCGAGGGATGAGCAGTTCTTC
CASRARDMGARDEQFF
>NA|TRBV9|TRBJ2-5|TRBD2
TGTGCCAGCAGCGTAGAAAGCGGACTAGCGGGAGAGACCCAGTACTTC
CASSVESGLAGETQYF
>NA|TRBV27|TRBJ2-1|NA
TGTGCCAGCAGTAGAGCCTCGGGCTACAATGAGCAGTTCTTC
CASSRASGYNEQFF
>NA|TRBV2|TRBJ1-2|NA
TGTGCCAGCAGTGATAACAGTGCTAACTATGGCTACACCTTC
CASSDNSANYGYTF
>NA|TRBV11-2|TRBJ2-2|NA
TGTGCCAGCAGCTTAGGATCGAACACCGGGGAGCTGTTTTTT
CASSLGSNTGELFF
>NA|TRBV5-5|TRBJ1-1|NA
TGTGCCAGCAGCTTTGAAGGGGCGTCAGCGAACACTGAAGCTTTCTTT
CASSFEGASANTEAFF
>NA|TRBV5-4|TRBJ1-2|NA
TGTGCCAGCAGCTGGAGGGACCGACATAGAAAGGGGGGCTACACCTTC
CASSWRDRHRKGGYTF
>NA|TRBV6-1|TRBJ1-1|NA
TGTGCCAGCAGTGAAGAATGGTCTGAAGCTTTCTTT
CASSEEWSEAFF
>NA|TRBV9|TRBJ1-3|NA
TGTGCCAGCAGCGCGGAGCCTGGGGGGAAAGCTGGAAACACCATATATTTT
CASSAEPGGKAGNTIYF